This is a list of T cell receptor beta chains from one sample in a study of early T cells in non-severe SARS-CoV-2 infection. TCRdb recomputed calls from the 5' RACE reads with MiXCR, one row per CDR3 protein. The data show 70,000 or so distinct CDR3 sequences, about 9.4% seen once. This sample comprised whole blood, obtained at baseline. The receptors were gathered from an adult who was a healthcare worker with PCR-confirmed SARS-CoV-2 infection or an uninfected control (not recorded which). The CDR3 runs from the conserved cysteine through the conserved F or W. A D gene is named only where the DNA matches it firmly. Not all rows give a size; the values are once, few, many and, for expanded clones, a class.

V: TRBV6-2/TRBV6-3
J: TRBJ2-4
D: NA
size: few
DNA: TGTGCCAGCAGTGCCTTGGCCTTTCAGTACTTC
CDR3: CASSALAFQYF

V: TRBV6-2/TRBV6-3
J: TRBJ2-4
D: NA
size: few
DNA: TGTGCCAGCAGCTCAAGACAGAAAAACATTCAGTACTTC
CDR3: CASSSRQKNIQYF

V: TRBV10-3
J: TRBJ2-5
D: TRBD2
size: many
DNA: TGTGCCATCAGTGATCCCGCCGACAGGGTGAAAGCGGGGGGCCAAGAGACCCAGTACTTC
CDR3: CAISDPADRVKAGGQETQYF

V: TRBV4-3
J: TRBJ1-1
D: NA
size: once
DNA: TGCGCCAGCAGCCAAATGACCGGGACCTACACTGAAGCTTTCTTT
CDR3: CASSQMTGTYTEAFF

V: TRBV7-2
J: TRBJ1-1
D: NA
size: few
DNA: TGTGCCAGGAGAGTCTACGGCAAGGACACTGAAGCTTTCTTT
CDR3: CARRVYGKDTEAFF

V: TRBV20-1
J: TRBJ2-2
D: NA
size: many
DNA: TGCAGTGCTAGAGGCATGCATGGCGGGGACACCGGGGAGCTGTTTTTT
CDR3: CSARGMHGGDTGELFF

V: TRBV3-1
J: TRBJ2-7
D: NA
size: medium-sized
DNA: TGTGCCAGCAGCGGCTCGGTCGAGCAGTACTTC
CDR3: CASSGSVEQYF

V: TRBV3-1
J: TRBJ2-3
D: TRBD1
size: many
DNA: TGTGCCAGCAGCCAAGAGGACAGGGTCACAGATACGCAGTATTTT
CDR3: CASSQEDRVTDTQYF

V: TRBV5-1
J: TRBJ1-1
D: TRBD1
size: NA
DNA: TGCGCCAGCAGCTTGTTGACAGGGGAGAACACTGAAGCTTTCTTT
CDR3: CASSLLTGENTEAFF

V: TRBV5-6
J: TRBJ2-1
D: NA
size: NA
DNA: TGTGCCAGCAGCTTGGTTGTTTCCTACAATGAGCAGTTCTTC
CDR3: CASSLVVSYNEQFF

V: TRBV20-1
J: TRBJ2-1
D: TRBD2
size: many
DNA: TGCAGTGCTAAATCTACTAGCGGGGGACACAATGAGCAGTTCTTC
CDR3: CSAKSTSGGHNEQFF

V: TRBV4-1
J: TRBJ2-2
D: NA
size: NA
DNA: TGCGCCAGCAGCCAACCGTTGGGTCCCGGGGAGCTGTTTTTT
CDR3: CASSQPLGPGELFF

V: TRBV7-2
J: TRBJ1-6
D: NA
size: few
DNA: TGTGCCAGCAGCTCCGCGGGGCGAGGTAGTTCACCCCTCCACTTT
CDR3: CASSSAGRGSSPLHF

V: TRBV6-4
J: TRBJ2-2
D: NA
size: NA
DNA: TGTGCCAGCAGTGTAGACCACACCGGGGAGCTGTTTTTT
CDR3: CASSVDHTGELFF

V: TRBV12-3/TRBV12-4
J: TRBJ1-5
D: NA
size: NA
DNA: TGTGCCAGCAGCGGGGAGACGGATCAGCCCCAGCATTTT
CDR3: CASSGETDQPQHF

V: TRBV9
J: TRBJ2-3
D: NA
size: few
DNA: TGTGCCAGCAGCCCCCACCCCCTCACAGATACGCAGTATTTT
CDR3: CASSPHPLTDTQYF

V: TRBV11-2
J: TRBJ1-2
D: NA
size: NA
DNA: TGTGCCAGCAGCCTGGGCCGGTCCGACATTTATGGCTACACCTTC
CDR3: CASSLGRSDIYGYTF

V: TRBV7-9
J: TRBJ1-2
D: NA
size: few
DNA: TGTGCCAGCAGCTCCCCGCGGACCTCTAACTATGGCTACACCTTC
CDR3: CASSSPRTSNYGYTF

V: TRBV7-2
J: TRBJ2-7
D: NA
size: few
DNA: TGTGCCAGCAGCCCACATTGGACGGGAACCTACGAGCAGTACTTC
CDR3: CASSPHWTGTYEQYF

V: TRBV6-2/TRBV6-3
J: TRBJ1-6
D: NA
size: few
DNA: TGTGCCAGCAGTCGTCCTCCGGGCCCCTGGGATTCACCCCTCCACTTT
CDR3: CASSRPPGPWDSPLHF

V: TRBV9
J: TRBJ2-1
D: NA
size: many
DNA: TGTGCCAGCAGCACCATCAACCAACTAGGGAATGAGCAGTTCTTC
CDR3: CASSTINQLGNEQFF

V: TRBV12-3/TRBV12-4
J: TRBJ1-2
D: NA
size: few
DNA: TGTGCCAGCAGTTTCTTTTGGGAGAATGGCTACACCTTC
CDR3: CASSFFWENGYTF

V: TRBV19
J: TRBJ1-2
D: TRBD1
size: NA
DNA: TGTGCCAGTAGTACCGGACAGGGAGATAACTATGGCTACACCTTC
CDR3: CASSTGQGDNYGYTF

V: TRBV6-2/TRBV6-3
J: TRBJ2-5
D: NA
size: many
DNA: TGTGCCAGCAGCTACACAGGGTTGCGGGAGACCCAGTACTTC
CDR3: CASSYTGLRETQYF

V: TRBV20-1
J: TRBJ2-1
D: TRBD1
size: few
DNA: TGCAGTGCTAGGAAGACAGGGGGCAGAGACAATGAGCAGTTCTTC
CDR3: CSARKTGGRDNEQFF

V: TRBV6-5
J: TRBJ2-5
D: TRBD1
size: many
DNA: TGTGCCAGCAGTCCCTCAGGGGGAAAGACCCAGTACTTC
CDR3: CASSPSGGKTQYF

V: TRBV6-2/TRBV6-3
J: TRBJ2-2
D: TRBD2
size: NA
DNA: TGTGCCAGCAGTTACGAGGGCGGGGGACCCCACACCGGGGAGCTGTTTTTT
CDR3: CASSYEGGGPHTGELFF

V: TRBV5-1
J: TRBJ2-7
D: NA
size: many
DNA: TGCGCCAGCAGCCCCCTGTCCGAAGCCGAGCAGTACTTC
CDR3: CASSPLSEAEQYF

V: TRBV18
J: TRBJ2-7
D: NA
size: few
DNA: TGTGCCAGCTCACCGGGACTCGTCGAGCAGTACTTC
CDR3: CASSPGLVEQYF